This T cell receptor beta chain came from a study of tumor and adjacent non-tumor tissue in lung cancer. Study-level information: Histology: about twelve adenocarcinoma, 2 squamous cell carcinoma, 1 small cell lung cancer. Samples averaged around 3.9 million productive TCRbeta reads each.

This sample's RNA came from whole unsorted tissue. In the case of this clonotype: Its target is unknown. An end of the junction differs from the germline gene, which may be a read error.

Findings of the study overall: Compared with tumor, normal lung showed significantly lower TCR diversity. Tumor repertoires had a smaller top 100 clone share than normal lung.

Germline V lookup: CDR1 SQVTM, CDR2 ANQGSEA. The CDR3 has 15 residues. Three rounds of nested PCR, following a modified ARM-PCR protocol, produced the TCRbeta library. One entry per CDR3 protein results from TCRdb running MiXCR on the multiplex PCR reads. The sample yields 60,000 to 85,000 distinct CDR3 sequences, roughly 73% seen once. The receptor was derived from a woman in her forties or fifties with non-small cell lung cancer. Specimen: lung tumor tissue. The chain combines TRBV29-1 with TRBJ2-3; 9 bases fit TRBD1. This CDR3 is CIVEIRDRVRDTPYF. As DNA, the CDR3 is TGCATCGTAGAAATCCGGGACAGGGTGCGGGATACGCCGTATTTT.